The entry that follows covers one T cell receptor beta chain sequence. The antigen is unknown. This specimen comes from a study of CD8 T cells in ankylosing spondylitis. Germline CDR1 SGHKS, CDR2 YYEKEE (reference sequence). Trimming removed 3 bases at V and 5 bases at J, with 20 bases between. The CDR3 is made up of 16 amino acids. Regarding the study as a whole: Clones linked with disease were CD8+ and fairly uncommon in the peripheral blood. Characteristic, it appeared, of ankylosing spondylitis blood was a TCR beta motif of eight highly homologous variants. Prior work had noted some motif variants in reactive arthritis blood and synovial fluid.

For TCR beta, libraries came from quantitative 5'-RACE with molecular barcodes. MiXCR, applied by TCRdb to the 5' RACE reads, yields one record per CDR3 protein. The repertoire holds more than 250,000 distinct CDR3 sequences, with around 8% as singletons. V is TRBV5-5 and J is TRBJ1-1; D is ambiguous. Source material: blood, either unsorted or a sorted T cell fraction (not recorded which). This clonotype was obtained from a male donor with ankylosing spondylitis. DNA for the CDR3: TGTGCCAGCAGCTCGGTGGCCAACCCTGGTCGGACTGAAGCTTTCTTT. Protein sequence: CASSSVANPGRTEAFF.